This is a list of T cell receptor beta chains from one sample in a study of shared clonotypes between healthy human individuals. Clones were sequenced by immunoSEQ multiplex PCR, and TCRdb holds only the in-frame ones, with some missing. The table records roughly 2.5 million clones, more than 80% of them present only once. The sequencing sample was made of naive CD4+ T cells sorted from blood. Receptors originate from a man in his late teens or twenties in good health. Both conserved end residues are part of each CDR3. The D gene is left open where the match is weak. Part of the rows lack a size; the others show once, few, many or a class for expanded clones.

TRBV6-1	.	.	TRBJ2-7	CASKEENYEQYF	TGTGCCAGCAAGGAAGAGAACTACGAGCAGTACTTC
TRBV10-3	.	.	TRBJ2-7	CAIRLSTTAYEQYF	TGTGCCATCAGGCTTTCGACTACCGCCTACGAGCAGTACTTC
TRBV23-1	.	.	TRBJ1-5	CASSQNSEGGNQPQHF	TGCGCCAGCAGTCAAAACTCTGAGGGGGGCAATCAGCCCCAGCATTTT
TRBV19	.	.	TRBJ1-1	CASNTLLNTEAFF	TGTGCCAGTAATACCTTACTGAACACTGAAGCTTTCTTT
TRBV30	.	.	TRBJ1-2	CACSRVTVSNYGYTF	TGTGCCTGCTCCCGGGTTACGGTCTCTAACTATGGCTACACCTTC
TRBV28	.	.	TRBJ1-5	CASSRRLPPLGQPQHF	TGTGCCAGCAGTCGAAGGCTACCCCCCCTAGGCCAGCCCCAGCATTTT
TRBV5-6	.	once	TRBJ2-4	CASTGRGTSNIQYF	TGTGCCAGCACGGGCAGGGGTACGTCAAACATTCAGTACTTC
TRBV30	.	.	TRBJ1-1	CAWSLGGTEAFF	TGTGCCTGGAGCCTCGGGGGCACTGAAGCTTTCTTT
TRBV12-2	.	.	TRBJ2-1	CASRLEGLAGSSSYNEQFF	TGTGCAAGTCGCTTAGAAGGGCTAGCGGGGTCGAGCTCCTACAATGAGCAGTTCTTC
TRBV9	TRBD1	.	TRBJ2-1	CASTPGQTGNQQFF	TGTGCCAGCACGCCGGGACAGACGGGCAATCAGCAGTTCTTC
TRBV5-4	TRBD2	.	TRBJ2-7	CASSPARTRHEQYF	TGTGCCAGCAGCCCGGCTCGGACTAGGCACGAGCAGTACTTC
TRBV6-1	TRBD1	few	TRBJ1-5	CASRGQGGQPQHF	TGTGCCAGCAGGGGACAGGGGGGTCAGCCCCAGCATTTT
TRBV7-2	TRBD1	.	TRBJ1-2	CASSFDRGERGYTF	TGTGCCAGCAGCTTCGACAGGGGGGAACGTGGCTACACCTTC
TRBV5-1	.	.	TRBJ2-3	CASSLAPKSTDTQYF	TGCGCCAGCAGCTTGGCCCCGAAAAGCACAGATACGCAGTATTTT
TRBV7-2	.	.	TRBJ1-1	CASSTYKNPEAFF	TGTGCCAGCAGCACCTACAAAAACCCTGAAGCTTTCTTT
TRBV7-2	TRBD2	.	TRBJ2-1	CASSLARLAGIDEQFF	TGTGCCAGCAGCTTAGCGAGACTAGCGGGTATCGATGAGCAGTTCTTC
TRBV6-5	.	.	TRBJ1-5	CASSPLTPGNQPQHF	TGTGCCAGCAGCCCCCTGACGCCTGGCAATCAGCCCCAGCATTTT
TRBV15	TRBD1	.	TRBJ1-1	CATSRNRGFTEAFF	TGTGCCACCAGCAGGAACAGGGGTTTCACTGAAGCTTTCTTT
TRBV9	.	few	TRBJ1-2	CASSVEDSYGYTF	TGTGCCAGCAGCGTAGAGGACAGCTATGGCTACACCTTC
TRBV27	.	.	TRBJ2-6	CASSSGSGANVLTF	TGTGCCAGCAGTTCAGGGTCTGGGGCCAACGTCCTGACTTTC
TRBV11-2	.	.	TRBJ2-3	CASSLGRSTDTQYF	TGTGCCAGCAGCTTAGGACGGAGCACAGATACGCAGTATTTT
TRBV5-1	.	.	TRBJ2-2	CASSLAQTTGELFF	TGCGCCAGCAGCTTGGCCCAGACTACCGGGGAGCTGTTTTTT
TRBV7-9	TRBD2	.	TRBJ2-7	CASSPLSGGSYEQYF	TGTGCCAGCAGCCCTCTATCGGGCGGGAGCTACGAGCAGTACTTC
TRBV7-8	.	.	TRBJ1-1	CASSPTRDVSTEAFF	TGTGCCAGCAGCCCCACCAGGGATGTTAGTACTGAAGCTTTCTTT
TRBV27	TRBD2	once	TRBJ2-1	CASSPAGTIPQEQFF	TGTGCCAGCAGTCCAGCCGGGACTATCCCACAAGAGCAGTTCTTC
TRBV9	TRBD1	.	TRBJ1-6	CASSVGGQGANSPLHF	TGTGCCAGCAGCGTCGGTGGACAGGGGGCCAATTCACCCCTCCACTTT
TRBV7-9	.	.	TRBJ1-1	CASSLEGANTEAFF	TGTGCCAGCAGCTTAGAAGGAGCGAACACTGAAGCTTTCTTT
TRBV5-6	.	once	TRBJ1-6	CASSRGSSDSPLHF	TGTGCCAGCAGCCGGGGCTCTAGTGATTCACCCCTCCACTTT
TRBV6-6	TRBD1	.	TRBJ1-1	CASSTQTGGNTEAFF	TGTGCCAGCAGTACCCAGACAGGGGGGAACACTGAAGCTTTCTTT
TRBV5-1	.	.	TRBJ1-2	CASSPGGPMRDGYTF	TGCGCCAGCAGCCCCGGGGGACCGATGAGGGATGGCTACACCTTC